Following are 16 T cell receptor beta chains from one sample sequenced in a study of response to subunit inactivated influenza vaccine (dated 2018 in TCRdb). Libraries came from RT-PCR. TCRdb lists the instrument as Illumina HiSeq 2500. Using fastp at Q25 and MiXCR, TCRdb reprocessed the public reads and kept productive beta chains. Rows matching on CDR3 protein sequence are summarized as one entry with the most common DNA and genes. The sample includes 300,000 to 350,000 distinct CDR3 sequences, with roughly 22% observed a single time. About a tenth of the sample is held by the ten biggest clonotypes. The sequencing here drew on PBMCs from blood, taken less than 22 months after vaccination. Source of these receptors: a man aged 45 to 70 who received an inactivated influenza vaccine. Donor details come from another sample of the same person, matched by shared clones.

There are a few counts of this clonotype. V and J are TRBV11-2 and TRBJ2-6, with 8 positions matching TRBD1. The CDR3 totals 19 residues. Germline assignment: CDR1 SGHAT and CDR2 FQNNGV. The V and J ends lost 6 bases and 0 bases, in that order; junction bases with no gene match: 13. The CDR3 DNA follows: TGTGCCAGCAGGCCCCTCCCCAGGGGGCAAAACTCTGGGGCCAACGTCCTGACTTTC. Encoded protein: CASRPLPRGQNSGANVLTF.

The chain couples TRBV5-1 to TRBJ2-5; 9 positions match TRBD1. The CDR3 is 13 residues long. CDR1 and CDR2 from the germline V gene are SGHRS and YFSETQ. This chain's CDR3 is CATGTGMSETQYF. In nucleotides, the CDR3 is TGCGCAACCGGGACAGGGATGTCCGAGACCCAGTACTTC.

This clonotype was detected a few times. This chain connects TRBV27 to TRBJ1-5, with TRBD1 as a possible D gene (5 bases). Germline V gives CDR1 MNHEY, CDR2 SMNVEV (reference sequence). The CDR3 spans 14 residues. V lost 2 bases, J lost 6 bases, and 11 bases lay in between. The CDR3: CASSLRRGGQPQHF. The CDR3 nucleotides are TGTGCCAGCAGTTTACGCCGTGGGGGTCAGCCCCAGCATTTT.

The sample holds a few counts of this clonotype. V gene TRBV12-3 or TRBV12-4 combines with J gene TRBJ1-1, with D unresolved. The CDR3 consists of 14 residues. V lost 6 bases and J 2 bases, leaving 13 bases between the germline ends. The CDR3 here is CASSQRTVNTEAFF. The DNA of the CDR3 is TGTGCCAGCAGCCAGCGGACGGTTAACACTGAAGCTTTCTTT.

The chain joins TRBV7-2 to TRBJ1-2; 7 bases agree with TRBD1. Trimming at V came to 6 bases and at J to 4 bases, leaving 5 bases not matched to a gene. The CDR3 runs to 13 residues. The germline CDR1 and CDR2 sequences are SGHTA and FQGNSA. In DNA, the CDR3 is TGTGCCAGCAGGCCGACAGGGTCCTATGGCTACACCTTC. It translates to CASRPTGSYGYTF.

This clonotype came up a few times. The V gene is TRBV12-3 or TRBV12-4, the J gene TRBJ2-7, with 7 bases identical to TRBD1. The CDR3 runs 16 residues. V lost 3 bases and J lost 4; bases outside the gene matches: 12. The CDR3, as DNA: TGTGCCAGCAGTTTCGACCAGGGGGTTCTTTTTTACGAGCAGTACTTC. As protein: CASSFDQGVLFYEQYF.

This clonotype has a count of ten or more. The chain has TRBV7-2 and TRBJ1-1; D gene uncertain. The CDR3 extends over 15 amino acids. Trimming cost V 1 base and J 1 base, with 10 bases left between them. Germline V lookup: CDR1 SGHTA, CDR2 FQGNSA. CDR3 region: CASSLDRIANTEAFF. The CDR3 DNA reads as TGTGCCAGCAGCTTAGATCGGATTGCGAACACTGAAGCTTTCTTT.

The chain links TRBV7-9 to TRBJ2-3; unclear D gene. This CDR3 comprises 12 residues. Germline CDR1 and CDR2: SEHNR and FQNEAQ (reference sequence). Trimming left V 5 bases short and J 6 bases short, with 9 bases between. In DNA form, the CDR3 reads TGTGCCAGCAGCGTAGGATCCGATACGCAGTATTTT. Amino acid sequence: CASSVGSDTQYF. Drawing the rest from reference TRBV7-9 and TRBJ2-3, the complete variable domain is DTGVSQNPRHKITKRGQNVTFRCDPISEHNRLYWYRQTLGQGPEFLTYFQNEAQLEKSRLLSDRFSAERPKGSFSTLEIQRTEQGDSAMYLCASSVGSDTQYFGPGTRLTVL.

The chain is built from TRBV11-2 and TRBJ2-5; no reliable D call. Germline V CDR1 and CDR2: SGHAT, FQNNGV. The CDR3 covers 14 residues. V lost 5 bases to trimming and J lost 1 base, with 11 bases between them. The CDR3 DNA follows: TGTGCCAGCAGCGGACGACTGACCCAAGAGACCCAGTACTTC. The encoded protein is CASSGRLTQETQYF.

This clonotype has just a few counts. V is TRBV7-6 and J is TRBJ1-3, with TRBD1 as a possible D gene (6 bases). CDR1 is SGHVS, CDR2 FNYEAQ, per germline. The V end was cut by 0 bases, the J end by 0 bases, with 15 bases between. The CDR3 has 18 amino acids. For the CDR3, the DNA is TGTGCCAGCAGCTTAGCGCACAGTGGGGGCTACTCTGGAAACACCATATATTTT. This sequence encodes CASSLAHSGGYSGNTIYF.

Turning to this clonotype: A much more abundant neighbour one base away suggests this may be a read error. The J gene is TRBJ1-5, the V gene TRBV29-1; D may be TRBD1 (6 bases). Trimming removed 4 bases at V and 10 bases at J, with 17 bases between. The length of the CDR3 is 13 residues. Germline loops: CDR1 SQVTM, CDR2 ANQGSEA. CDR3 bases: TGCAGCGTTGCGTCAGGGGCTAGGCACCCCCAGCATTTT. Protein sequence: CSVASGARHPQHF.

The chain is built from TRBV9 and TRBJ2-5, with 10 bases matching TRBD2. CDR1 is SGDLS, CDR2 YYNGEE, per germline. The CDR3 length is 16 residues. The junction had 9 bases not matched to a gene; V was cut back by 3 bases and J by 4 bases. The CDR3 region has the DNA TGTGCCAGCAGCGATTCAGGCCTAGCGGGAGTAGAGACCCAGTACTTC. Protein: CASSDSGLAGVETQYF.

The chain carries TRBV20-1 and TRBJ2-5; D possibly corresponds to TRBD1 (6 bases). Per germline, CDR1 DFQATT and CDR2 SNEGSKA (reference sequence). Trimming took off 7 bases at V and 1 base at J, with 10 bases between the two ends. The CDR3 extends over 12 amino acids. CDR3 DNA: TGCAGTGGGGTGGGGGCCCAAGAGACCCAGTACTTC. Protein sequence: CSGVGAQETQYF.

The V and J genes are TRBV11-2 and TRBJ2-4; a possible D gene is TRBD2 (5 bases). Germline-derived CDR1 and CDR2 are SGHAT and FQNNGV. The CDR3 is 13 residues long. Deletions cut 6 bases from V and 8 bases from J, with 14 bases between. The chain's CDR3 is CASRSTRIDIQYF. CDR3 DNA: TGTGCCAGCAGGTCAACTAGAATTGACATTCAGTACTTC.

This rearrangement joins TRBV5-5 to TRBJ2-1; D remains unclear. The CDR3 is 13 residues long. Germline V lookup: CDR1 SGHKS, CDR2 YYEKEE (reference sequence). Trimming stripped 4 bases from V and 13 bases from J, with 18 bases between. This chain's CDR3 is CASSPLSSLSQFF. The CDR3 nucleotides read TGTGCCAGCAGCCCTCTCTCCTCCTTGTCTCAGTTCTTC.

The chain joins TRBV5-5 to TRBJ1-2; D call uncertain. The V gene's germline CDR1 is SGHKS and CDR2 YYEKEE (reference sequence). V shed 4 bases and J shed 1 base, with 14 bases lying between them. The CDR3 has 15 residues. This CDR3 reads CASSRSPANNYGYTF. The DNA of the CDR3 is TGTGCCAGCAGCCGCAGCCCGGCTAATAACTATGGCTACACCTTC.